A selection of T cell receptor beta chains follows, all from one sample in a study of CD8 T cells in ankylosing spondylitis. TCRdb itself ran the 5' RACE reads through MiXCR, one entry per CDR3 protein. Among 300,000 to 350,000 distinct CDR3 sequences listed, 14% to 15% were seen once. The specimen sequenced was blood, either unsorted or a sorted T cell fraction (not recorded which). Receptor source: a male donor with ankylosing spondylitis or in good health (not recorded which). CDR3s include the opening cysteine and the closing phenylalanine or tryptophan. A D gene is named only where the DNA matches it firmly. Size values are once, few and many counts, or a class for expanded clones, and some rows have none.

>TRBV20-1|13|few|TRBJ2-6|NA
CSATGPGANVLTF
TGCAGTGCCACAGGTCCTGGGGCCAACGTCCTGACTTTC
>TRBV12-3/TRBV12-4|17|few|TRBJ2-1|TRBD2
CASSLGSGRAAYNEQFF
TGTGCCAGCAGCCTTGGTAGCGGGAGGGCCGCCTACAATGAGCAGTTCTTC
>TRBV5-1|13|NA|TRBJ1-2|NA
CASSLGAFYGYTF
TGCGCCAGCAGCTTGGGGGCGTTCTATGGCTACACCTTC
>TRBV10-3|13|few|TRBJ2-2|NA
CAISERVTGELFF
TGTGCCATCAGTGAGCGGGTCACCGGGGAGCTGTTTTTT
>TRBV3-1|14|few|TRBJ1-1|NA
CASSQVGKNTEAFF
TGTGCCAGCAGCCAAGTCGGGAAGAACACTGAAGCTTTCTTT
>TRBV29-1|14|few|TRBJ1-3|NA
CSVEYMGSGNTIYF
TGCAGCGTTGAATATATGGGGTCTGGAAACACCATATATTTT
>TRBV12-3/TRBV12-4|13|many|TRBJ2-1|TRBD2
CASTSLAGGEQFF
TGTGCCAGCACTTCTCTAGCGGGAGGTGAGCAGTTCTTC
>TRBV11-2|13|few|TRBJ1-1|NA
CASSGGDRGKAFF
TGTGCCAGCAGCGGGGGGGACCGGGGGAAAGCTTTCTTT
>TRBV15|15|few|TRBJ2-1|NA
CATSRDPAGLNEQFF
TGTGCCACCAGCAGAGATCCGGCAGGGCTCAATGAGCAGTTCTTC
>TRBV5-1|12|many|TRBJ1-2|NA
CASSYDSYGYTF
TGCGCCAGCAGCTATGACAGCTATGGCTACACCTTC
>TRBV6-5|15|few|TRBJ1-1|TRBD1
CASSYVLGQGTGAFF
TGTGCCAGCAGTTATGTCCTGGGACAGGGAACAGGAGCTTTCTTT
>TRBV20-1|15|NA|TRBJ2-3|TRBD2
CSARDGAGGTDTQYF
TGCAGTGCTAGAGATGGGGCGGGAGGCACAGATACGCAGTATTTT
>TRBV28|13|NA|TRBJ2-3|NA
CASSLPFTDTQYF
TGTGCCAGCAGTTTACCCTTCACAGATACGCAGTATTTT
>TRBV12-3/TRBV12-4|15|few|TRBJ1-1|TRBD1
CASSFTGAMNTEAFF
TGTGCCAGCAGTTTCACAGGGGCTATGAACACTGAAGCTTTCTTT
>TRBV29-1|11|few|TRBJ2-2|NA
CSVRNTGELFF
TGCAGCGTACGAAACACCGGGGAGCTGTTTTTT
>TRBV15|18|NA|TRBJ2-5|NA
CATSRDWTEGGWIEIQYF
TGTGCCACCAGCAGAGATTGGACGGAGGGGGGTTGGATTGAGATCCAGTACTTC
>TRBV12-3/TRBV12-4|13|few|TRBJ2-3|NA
CASNAYNGDTQYF
TGTGCCAGCAATGCGTATAACGGAGATACGCAGTATTTT
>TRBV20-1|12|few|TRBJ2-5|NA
CSWGTTQETQYF
TGCAGTTGGGGGACCACACAAGAGACCCAGTACTTC
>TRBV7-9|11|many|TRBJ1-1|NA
CASSRTLPPFF
TGTGCCAGCAGCCGGACCTTGCCCCCTTTCTTT
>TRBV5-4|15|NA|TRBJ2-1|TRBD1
CASSQDRGTYNEQFF
TGTGCCAGCAGCCAGGACAGGGGAACCTACAATGAGCAGTTCTTC
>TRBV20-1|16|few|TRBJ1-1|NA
CSALDGTPLRTTEAFF
TGCAGTGCTCTGGACGGGACTCCTCTTCGGACCACTGAAGCTTTCTTT
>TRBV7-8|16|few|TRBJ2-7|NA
CASSLGQRTKSHEQYF
TGTGCCAGCAGCTTAGGGCAGCGGACCAAATCTCATGAGCAGTACTTC
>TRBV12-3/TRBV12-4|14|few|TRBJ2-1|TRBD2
CASSWTSGKNEQFF
TGTGCCAGCAGTTGGACTAGCGGGAAGAATGAGCAGTTCTTC
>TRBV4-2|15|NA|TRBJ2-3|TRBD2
CASSQRTSGADTQYF
TGTGCCAGCAGCCAACGGACTAGCGGGGCAGATACGCAGTATTTT
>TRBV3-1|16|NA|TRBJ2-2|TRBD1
CASSSYGTGDTGELFF
TGTGCCAGCAGCTCCTATGGGACAGGGGATACCGGGGAGCTGTTTTTT
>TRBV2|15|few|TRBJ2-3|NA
CASSERRGRTDTQYF
TGTGCCAGCAGTGAAAGACGGGGACGCACAGATACGCAGTATTTT
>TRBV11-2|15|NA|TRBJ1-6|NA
CASSLSGEVRSPLHF
TGTGCCAGCAGCTTGTCGGGGGAGGTTCGCTCACCCCTCCACTTT
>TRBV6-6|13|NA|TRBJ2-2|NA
CASIQGENGELFF
TGTGCCAGCATCCAGGGCGAGAACGGGGAGCTGTTTTTT
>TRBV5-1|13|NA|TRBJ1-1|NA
CASREGRNTEAFF
TGCGCCAGCAGGGAGGGGCGGAACACTGAAGCTTTCTTT
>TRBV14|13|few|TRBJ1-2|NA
CASSQFEGSGYTF
TGTGCCAGCAGCCAATTCGAGGGGAGCGGCTACACCTTC
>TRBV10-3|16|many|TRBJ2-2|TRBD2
CAIGTSGNTNTGELFF
TGTGCCATAGGGACTAGCGGAAATACGAACACCGGGGAGCTGTTTTTT
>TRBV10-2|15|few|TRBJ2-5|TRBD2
CASTTRLAEQETQYF
TGCGCCAGCACCACCAGACTAGCGGAACAAGAGACCCAGTACTTC
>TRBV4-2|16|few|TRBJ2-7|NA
CASSQDNRGSVRVQYF
TGTGCCAGCAGCCAAGATAACCGGGGATCGGTACGAGTGCAGTACTTC
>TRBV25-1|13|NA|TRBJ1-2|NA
CASTDKGGDGYTF
TGTGCCAGCACCGATAAGGGGGGCGATGGCTACACCTTC
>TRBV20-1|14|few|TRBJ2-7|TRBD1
CSAQDRISSYEQYF
TGCAGTGCTCAGGACAGGATTAGCTCCTACGAGCAGTACTTC
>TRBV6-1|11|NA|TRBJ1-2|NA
CASRTPYGYTF
TGTGCCAGCAGGACGCCCTATGGCTACACCTTC
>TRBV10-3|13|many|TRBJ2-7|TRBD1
CAIRDTGTATQYF
TGTGCCATCAGAGATACCGGGACAGCAACGCAGTACTTC
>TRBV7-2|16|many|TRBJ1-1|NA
CASRPPGRGLNTEAFF
TGTGCCAGCAGACCCCCAGGGAGAGGTCTGAACACTGAAGCTTTCTTT
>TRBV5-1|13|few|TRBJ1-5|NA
CASSLGPDQPQHF
TGCGCCAGCAGCCTGGGACCTGATCAGCCCCAGCATTTT
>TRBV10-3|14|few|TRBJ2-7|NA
CATADVRDSYEQYF
TGTGCCACCGCCGACGTAAGGGACTCCTACGAGCAGTACTTC
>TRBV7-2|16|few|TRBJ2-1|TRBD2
CASSPEAGANSNEQFF
TGTGCCAGCAGCCCAGAGGCGGGAGCCAACTCGAATGAGCAGTTCTTC
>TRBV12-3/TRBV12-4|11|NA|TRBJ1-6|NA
CASSLYSPLHF
TGTGCCAGCAGTCTTTATTCACCCCTCCACTTT
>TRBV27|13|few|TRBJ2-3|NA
CASSPWGADTQYF
TGTGCCAGCAGTCCTTGGGGGGCAGATACGCAGTATTTT
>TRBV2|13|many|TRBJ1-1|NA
CASSPTENTEAFF
TGTGCCAGCAGTCCGACAGAGAACACTGAAGCTTTCTTT
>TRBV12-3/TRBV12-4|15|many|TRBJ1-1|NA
CASRLSGRENTEAFF
TGTGCCAGCCGCCTTTCGGGCAGGGAGAACACTGAAGCTTTCTTT
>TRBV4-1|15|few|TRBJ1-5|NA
CASSPFGALNQPQHF
TGCGCCAGCAGCCCCTTCGGGGCTTTAAATCAGCCCCAGCATTTT
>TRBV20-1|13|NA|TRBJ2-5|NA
CSARDRRRETQYF
TGCAGTGCTAGAGATCGTAGGCGAGAGACCCAGTACTTC
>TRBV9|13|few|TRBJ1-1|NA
CASSSTESAEAFF
TGTGCCAGCAGCTCAACAGAGAGCGCTGAAGCTTTCTTT
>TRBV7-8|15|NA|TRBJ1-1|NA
CASSLEVLVNTEAFF
TGTGCCAGCAGCTTAGAGGTGCTGGTGAACACTGAAGCTTTCTTT
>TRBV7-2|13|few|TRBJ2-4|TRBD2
CASSLSGGNIQYF
TGTGCCAGCAGCTTAAGCGGGGGCAACATTCAGTACTTC
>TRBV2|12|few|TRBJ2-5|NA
CATRQEQETQYF
TGTGCCACACGACAGGAACAAGAGACCCAGTACTTC
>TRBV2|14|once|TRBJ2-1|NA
CASSPGSRYNEQFF
TGTGCCAGCAGTCCAGGGTCGAGATACAATGAGCAGTTCTTC
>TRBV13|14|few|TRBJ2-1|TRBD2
CASSNWLAGAGAFF
TGTGCCAGCAGCAACTGGCTAGCGGGAGCGGGGGCGTTCTTC
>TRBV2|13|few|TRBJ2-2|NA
CASRDRRSRELFF
TGTGCCAGCAGGGATAGACGATCCAGGGAGCTGTTTTTT
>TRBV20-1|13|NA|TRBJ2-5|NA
CSARSPGLGTQYF
TGCAGTGCTAGGTCACCAGGGCTAGGGACCCAGTACTTC
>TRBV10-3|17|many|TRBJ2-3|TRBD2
CAISESPSGAFTDTQYF
TGTGCCATCAGTGAGTCCCCTAGCGGGGCGTTCACAGATACGCAGTATTTT
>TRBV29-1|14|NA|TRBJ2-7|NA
CSVVEGAGANEQYF
TGCAGCGTTGTGGAGGGGGCGGGTGCCAACGAGCAGTACTTC